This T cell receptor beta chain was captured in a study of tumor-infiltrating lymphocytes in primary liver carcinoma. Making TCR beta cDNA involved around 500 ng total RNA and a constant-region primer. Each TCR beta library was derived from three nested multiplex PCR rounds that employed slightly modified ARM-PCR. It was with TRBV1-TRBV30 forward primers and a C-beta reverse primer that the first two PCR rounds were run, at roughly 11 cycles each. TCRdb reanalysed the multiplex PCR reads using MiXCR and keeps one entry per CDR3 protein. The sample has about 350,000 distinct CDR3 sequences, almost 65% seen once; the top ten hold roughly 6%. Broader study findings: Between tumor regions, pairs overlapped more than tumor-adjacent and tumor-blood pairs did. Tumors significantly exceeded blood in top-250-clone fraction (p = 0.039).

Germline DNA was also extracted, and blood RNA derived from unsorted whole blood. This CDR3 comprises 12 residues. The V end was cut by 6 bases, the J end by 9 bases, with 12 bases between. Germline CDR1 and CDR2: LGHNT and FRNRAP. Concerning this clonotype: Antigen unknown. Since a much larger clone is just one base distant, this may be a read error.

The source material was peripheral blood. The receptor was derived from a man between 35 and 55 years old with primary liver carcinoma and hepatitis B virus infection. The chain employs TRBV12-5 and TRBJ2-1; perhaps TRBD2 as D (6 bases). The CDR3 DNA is TGTGCTAGTGGCCGGGCTAGCGCTGAGCAGTTCTTC. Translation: CASGRASAEQFF.